Described below is a single T cell receptor (beta chain) sequence and its context. As yet, its antigen is unknown. The data stem from a study of siplizumab effects on memory and regulatory T cells. The CDR3 is made up of 15 amino acids. Germline values: CDR1 SGHAT, CDR2 FQDESV (reference sequence). Trimming cost V 7 bases and J 5 bases; bases outside gene matches: 8. Study-wide points: Naive T cells seemed more diverse than memory cells; they also seemed major alloresponse contributors. Proliferating Tregs' suppressive function in siplizumab cultures went unconfirmed. A naive or memory phenotype could not be assigned to roughly 80-96% of the proliferating CD4+ or CD8+ clones.

The study assayed 90,000 to 100,000 TCR templates per sample. This table comes from immunoSEQ multiplex PCR, and its TCRdb copy is limited to in-frame clones, with some not included. The sample holds more than 60,000 clones; around 93% are singletons and the top ten take 5%. The TCR sequence derives from a human donor in good health. Sequenced: CD8+ T cells sorted from blood. This chain links TRBV11-1 with TRBJ2-5, with 12 bases fitting TRBD1. The CDR3 DNA sequence: TGTGCCAGCACTGCGGGACAGGGGGCGCCGGAGACCCAGTACTTC. This sequence encodes CASTAGQGAPETQYF.